This T cell receptor beta chain was identified during a study of post-analysis software for immune sequencing data. Each TCR beta cDNA library carried unique molecular identifiers. Each CDR3 protein is one row after TCRdb ran MiXCR on the PCR reads. The data hold about 560,000 distinct CDR3 sequences, with roughly 40% observed a single time. The sequenced sample was blood. The origin of this receptor is a girl between 5 and 17 years old with multiple sclerosis.

In DNA form, the CDR3 reads TGTGCCAGCAGTAAGGGTGGACAGGGGGCTTTCAAGCAGTACTTC. It yields the protein CASSKGGQGAFKQYF. This chain joins TRBV6-1 and TRBJ2-7; TRBD1 matches at 11 bases. Germline trimming cut 5 bases from V and 8 bases from J; bases unmatched to any gene: 11. The CDR3 spans 15 residues. Germline V gene lookup returns CDR1 MNHNS and CDR2 SASEGT.